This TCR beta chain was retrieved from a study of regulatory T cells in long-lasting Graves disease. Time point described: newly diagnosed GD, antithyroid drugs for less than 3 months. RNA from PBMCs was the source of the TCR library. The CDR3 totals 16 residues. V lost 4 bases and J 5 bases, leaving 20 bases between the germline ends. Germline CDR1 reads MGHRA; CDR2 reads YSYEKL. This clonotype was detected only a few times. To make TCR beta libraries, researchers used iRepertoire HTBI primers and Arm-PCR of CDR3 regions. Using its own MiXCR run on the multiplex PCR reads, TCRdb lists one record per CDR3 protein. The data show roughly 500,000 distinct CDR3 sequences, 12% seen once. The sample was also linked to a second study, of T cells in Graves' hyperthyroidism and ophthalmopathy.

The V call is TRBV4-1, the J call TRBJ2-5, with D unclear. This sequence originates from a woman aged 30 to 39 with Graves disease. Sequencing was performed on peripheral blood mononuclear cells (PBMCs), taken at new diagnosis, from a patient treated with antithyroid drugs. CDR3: CASSLEHSLGWETQYF. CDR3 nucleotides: TGCGCCAGCAGCCTGGAACATAGTTTGGGCTGGGAGACCCAGTACTTC.